The clone carrying this T cell receptor (beta chain) came up many times. The CDR3 totals 15 residues. The V end lost 3 bases, the J end lost 5 bases, and 14 bases lay between the germline ends. The germline V gene encodes CDR1 KGHSH and CDR2 LQKENI. What was amplified from RNA transcripts were TCR beta CDR3 regions. Primed by the HTBI set, a first-round RT-PCR was run on the TCR CDR3. TCRdb recomputed calls from the multiplex PCR reads with MiXCR, one row per CDR3 protein. The table has around 300,000 distinct CDR3 sequences, roughly 20% seen once. These data originate in a study of T cells in Graves' hyperthyroidism and ophthalmopathy.

The chain combines TRBV18 with TRBJ2-1; the D gene is possibly TRBD2 (6 bases). The sequence came from a man aged 25-45 years with Graves' ophthalmopathy. The sample comprised blood. CDR3 sequence reads: CASSPRLVQDNEQFF. As DNA, the CDR3 is TGTGCCAGCTCACCCAGACTAGTTCAGGACAATGAGCAGTTCTTC.